Listed below are T cell receptor beta chains from one sample, sequenced in a study of blood T cells in healthy people across ages. TCRdb processed the 5' RACE reads anew with MiXCR; each CDR3 protein has one entry. The sample includes fewer than 800,000 distinct CDR3 sequences, around a quarter of them seen just once. These data were likewise used in another study, on T cells of mothers and their children.

The specimen was blood. All receptors derive from a boy between 10 and 17 years old in good health. CDR3s include the opening cysteine and the closing phenylalanine or tryptophan. Fields, in order: V gene, J gene, CDR3 protein.

V: TRBV7-8; J: -; CDR3: CASSGRTGYEQYF
V: TRBV20-1; J: TRBJ2-3; CDR3: CSAPTEGGGADTQYF
V: TRBV6-1; J: TRBJ1-5; CDR3: CASRPRTGAADQPQHF
V: TRBV20-1; J: TRBJ2-1; CDR3: CSARGPSSYNEQFF
V: TRBV14; J: TRBJ2-1; CDR3: CASSPTVNEQFF
V: TRBV28; J: TRBJ2-5; CDR3: CASSVQGRETQYF
V: TRBV12-5; J: TRBJ1-2; CDR3: CASGRTGEEEDYGYTF
V: TRBV7-2; J: TRBJ2-2; CDR3: CASRNTGELFF
V: TRBV12-5; J: TRBJ2-7; CDR3: CASGDGQGRPYEQYF
V: TRBV29-1; J: TRBJ2-5; CDR3: CSVVLSWEQYF
V: TRBV4-1; J: TRBJ2-1; CDR3: CASSPGSSGSYNEQFF
V: TRBV7-2; J: TRBJ1-4; CDR3: CASLGWGQTFEKLFF
V: TRBV5-1; J: TRBJ1-1; CDR3: CASSLEPDNTEAFF
V: TRBV29-1; J: -; CDR3: CSVEELAGHEQFF
V: TRBV24-1; J: TRBJ1-4; CDR3: CATSDSDRSLQTNEKLFF
V: TRBV20-1; J: TRBJ2-4; CDR3: CSARLLSENIQYF
V: TRBV6-6; J: TRBJ1-2; CDR3: CASRQTGSYGYTF
V: TRBV7-2; J: TRBJ2-2; CDR3: CASSLALGPGNTGELFF
V: TRBV28; J: TRBJ2-2; CDR3: CASSYLWAGGTGELFF
V: TRBV28; J: TRBJ2-3; CDR3: CATGTSDTDTQYF
V: TRBV25-1; J: -; CDR3: CASRGGRGSEQYF
V: TRBV12-5; J: TRBJ2-5; CDR3: CASADGGGPGETQYF
V: TRBV6-5; J: TRBJ2-7; CDR3: CASTQIPGGGEQYF